This T cell receptor (beta chain) comes out of a study of T-cell memory formation after mild COVID-19. TCRdb re-called the 5' RACE reads through MiXCR, storing one row per CDR3 protein. The sample holds around 420,000 distinct CDR3 sequences, approximately 24% seen once. This CDR3 is built from 11 residues. Trimming stripped 5 bases from V and 7 bases from J, with 5 bases between. Germline V gene sequence: CDR1 SGHNT, CDR2 YENEEA. This TCR came from an adult woman who had mild COVID-19 (a few samples of this study predate the infection). Cell type and time point are not known. The rearrangement links TRBV11-3 to TRBJ2-2; D not resolved. Material for sequencing was PBMCs or a T cell subset sorted from them (not recorded which). In DNA form, the CDR3 reads TGTGCCAGCAGCCACCGCGGGGAGCTGTTTTTT. Translating gives CASSHRGELFF.